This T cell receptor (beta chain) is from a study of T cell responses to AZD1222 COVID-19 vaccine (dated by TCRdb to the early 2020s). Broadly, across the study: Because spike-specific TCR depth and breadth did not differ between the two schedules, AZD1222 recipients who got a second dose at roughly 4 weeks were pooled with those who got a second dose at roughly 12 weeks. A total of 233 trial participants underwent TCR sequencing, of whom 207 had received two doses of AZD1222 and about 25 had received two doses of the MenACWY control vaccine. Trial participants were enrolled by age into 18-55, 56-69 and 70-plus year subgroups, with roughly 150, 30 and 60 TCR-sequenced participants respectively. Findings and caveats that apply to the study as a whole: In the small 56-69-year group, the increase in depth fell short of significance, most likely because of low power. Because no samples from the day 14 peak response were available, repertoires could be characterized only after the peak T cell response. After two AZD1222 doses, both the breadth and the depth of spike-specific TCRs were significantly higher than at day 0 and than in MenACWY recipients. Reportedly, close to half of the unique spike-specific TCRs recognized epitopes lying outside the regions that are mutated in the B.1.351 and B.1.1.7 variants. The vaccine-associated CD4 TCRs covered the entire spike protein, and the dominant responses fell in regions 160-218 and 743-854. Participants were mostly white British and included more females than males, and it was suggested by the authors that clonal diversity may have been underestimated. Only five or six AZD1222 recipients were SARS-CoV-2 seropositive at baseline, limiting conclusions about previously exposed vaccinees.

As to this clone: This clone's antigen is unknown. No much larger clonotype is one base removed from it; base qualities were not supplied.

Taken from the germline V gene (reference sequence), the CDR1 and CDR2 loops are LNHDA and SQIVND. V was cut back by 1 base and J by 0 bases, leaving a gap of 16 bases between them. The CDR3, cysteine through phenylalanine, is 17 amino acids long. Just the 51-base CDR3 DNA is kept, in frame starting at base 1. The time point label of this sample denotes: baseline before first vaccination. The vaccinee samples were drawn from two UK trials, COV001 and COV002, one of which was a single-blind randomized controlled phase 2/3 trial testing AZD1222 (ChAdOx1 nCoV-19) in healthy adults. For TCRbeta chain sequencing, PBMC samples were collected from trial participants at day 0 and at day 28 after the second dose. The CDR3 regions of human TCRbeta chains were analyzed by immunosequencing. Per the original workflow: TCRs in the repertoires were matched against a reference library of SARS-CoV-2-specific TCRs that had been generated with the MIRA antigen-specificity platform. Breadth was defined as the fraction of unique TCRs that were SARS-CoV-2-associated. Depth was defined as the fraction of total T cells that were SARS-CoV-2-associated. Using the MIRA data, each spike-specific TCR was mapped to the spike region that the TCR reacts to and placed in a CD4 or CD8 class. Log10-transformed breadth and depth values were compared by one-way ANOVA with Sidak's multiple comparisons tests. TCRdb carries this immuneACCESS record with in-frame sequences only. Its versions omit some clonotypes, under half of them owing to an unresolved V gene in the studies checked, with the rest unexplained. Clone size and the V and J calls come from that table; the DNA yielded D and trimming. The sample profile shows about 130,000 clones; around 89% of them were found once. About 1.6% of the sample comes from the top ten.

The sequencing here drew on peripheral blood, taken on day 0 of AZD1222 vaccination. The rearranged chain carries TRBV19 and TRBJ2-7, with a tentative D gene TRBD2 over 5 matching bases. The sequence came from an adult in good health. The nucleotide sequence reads TGTGCCAGTAGTATAGTAGGAGGCCGCCGAAGCTCCTACGAGCAGTACTTC. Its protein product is CASSIVGGRRSSYEQYF.